These 24 T cell receptor beta chains originate from one sample sequenced in a study of T cells in Graves' hyperthyroidism and ophthalmopathy (dated by TCRdb to between 2017 and 2020). Libraries were prepared through multiplex PCR. The run used an Illumina HiSeq 2000. The TCR beta CDR3 regions were amplified from the RNA transcripts. The first round of RT-PCR for the TCR CDR3 was performed with the HTBI primer set and the Qiagen OneStep RT-PCR kit. TCRdb reprocessing: public reads trimmed at Q25 with fastp, clones called with MiXCR, in-frame beta chains kept. Every entry covers one CDR3 protein and lists the most common genes and DNA from its rows. Recorded for this sample are 150,000 to 200,000 distinct CDR3 sequences; over 15% of them occurred a single time. The top ten hold 25% to 35% of the sample. Input material: blood. Receptor source: a woman between 50 and 59 years old with Graves' hyperthyroidism.

In this sample, this clonotype turned up many times. This rearrangement joins TRBV28 to TRBJ2-2; perhaps D is TRBD1 or TRBD2 (6 bases each). The CDR3 totals 16 residues. The V end was cut by 6 bases, the J end by 2 bases, with 16 bases between. CDR1 is MDHEN, CDR2 SYDVKM, per germline. Written as DNA, the CDR3 is TGTGCCAGCAGAAGAAGACAGGAGGGTAACACCGGGGAGCTGTTTTTT. It codes for CASRRRQEGNTGELFF.

This clonotype was found many times. This chain connects TRBV29-1 to TRBJ2-7; no definite D call. This CDR3 region has 12 residues. V lost 4 bases and J 0 bases, leaving 7 bases between the germline ends. CDR1 is SQVTM and CDR2 is ANQGSEA in the germline V gene. The CDR3 DNA is TGCAGCGTTGTAGGGATCTCCTACGAGCAGTACTTC. Amino acid sequence: CSVVGISYEQYF.

This clonotype was recorded at least ten times. The rearrangement joins TRBV2 to TRBJ2-3, with a tentative D call TRBD1 (5 bases). Per germline, CDR1 SNHLY and CDR2 FYNNEI. The CDR3 extends over 13 amino acids. V gave up 5 bases and J gave up 6 bases, with 12 bases separating them. The CDR3 region is CASSRQLFDTQYF. The DNA of the CDR3 is TGTGCCAGCAGTCGACAGTTATTTGATACGCAGTATTTT.

Ten or more counts support this clonotype. The rearrangement uses TRBV28 and TRBJ1-2; 7 nucleotides line up with TRBD1. The germline CDR1 and CDR2 sequences are MDHEN and SYDVKM. The trim removed 6 bases at V and 1 base at J, leaving 20 bases unmatched. The length of the CDR3 is 19 residues. The CDR3 DNA follows: TGTGCCAGCAGCCATAGGAGGGTAAACAGGGGTTCCCGTAACTATGGCTACACCTTC. It yields the protein CASSHRRVNRGSRNYGYTF.

A few counts support this clonotype. The CDR3 bases are TGCAGTGCTAGAGATCCCCGGGGTTCCGGGCTAGCAGATACGCAGTATTTT. Protein sequence: CSARDPRGSGLADTQYF. The rearrangement joins TRBV20-1 to TRBJ2-3, with D maybe TRBD2 (5 bases). The V gene lost 0 bases and the J gene lost 4 bases, with 20 bases spanning the gap. Germline V lookup: CDR1 DFQATT, CDR2 SNEGSKA (reference sequence). The CDR3 has 17 residues.

About this clonotype: The germline gene is not matched at one end of the junction; a read error may be the cause. This rearrangement joins TRBV3-1 to TRBJ2-7; D might be TRBD1 (5 bases). The germline gives CDR1 LGHDT, CDR2 YNNKEL (reference sequence). The CDR3 contains 12 residues. CDR3 residues: CASGQDRTEQYF. The CDR3 nucleotides are TGTGCCAGCGGCCAAGATAGGACAGAGCAGTACTTC.

The chain recombines TRBV20-1 with TRBJ2-1; 7 nucleotides align to TRBD2. Germline loops: CDR1 DFQATT, CDR2 SNEGSKA (reference sequence). The J segment lost 4 bases and the V segment lost 5 bases, leaving 2 bases of the junction unmatched. The CDR3 runs 12 residues. Here the CDR3 DNA reads TGCAGTGCTGGGGGGGAATACAATGAGCAGTTCTTC. It translates to CSAGGEYNEQFF.

This clonotype has at least ten counts. The chain carries TRBV5-5 and TRBJ2-2; D unclear. The germline V gene encodes CDR1 SGHKS and CDR2 YYEKEE (reference sequence). V was trimmed by 2 bases and J by 6 bases, leaving 8 bases between them. This CDR3 comprises 13 residues. CDR3 sequence reads: CASSFIVAGELFF. CDR3 in DNA: TGTGCCAGCAGCTTTATCGTGGCCGGGGAGCTGTTTTTT.

This clonotype was counted ten times or more. The chain has TRBV11-2 and TRBJ2-5; unclear D gene. CDR1 is SGHAT, CDR2 FQNNGV, per germline. CDR3 size: 13 residues. Trimming removed 3 bases at V and 0 bases at J, with 5 bases between. In nucleotides, the CDR3 is TGTGCCAGCAGCTTTCGGTACCAAGAGACCCAGTACTTC. Residues: CASSFRYQETQYF.

The rearrangement uses TRBV3-1 and TRBJ1-2; D may be TRBD1 (5 bases). This CDR3 spans 12 amino acids. CDR1 is LGHDT, CDR2 YNNKEL, per germline (reference sequence). V dropped 1 base and J dropped 8 bases, with 8 bases sitting between them. CDR3 protein: CASSQVGGGYTF. The DNA of the CDR3 is TGTGCCAGCAGCCAAGTTGGGGGAGGCTACACCTTC.

In this sample, this clonotype turned up many times. This chain uses TRBV7-3 with TRBJ2-2, with D possibly TRBD2 on 5 matching bases. The CDR3 has 16 amino acids. V lost 5 bases and J 1 base, leaving 14 bases between the germline ends. CDR1 SGHTA and CDR2 FQGTGA come from the germline V gene. DNA of the CDR3: TGTGCCAGCAGCCCAGGTCGCGGGCGGAACACCGGGGAGCTGTTTTTT. Translating gives CASSPGRGRNTGELFF.

This clonotype appeared many times. The rearrangement uses TRBV28 and TRBJ1-2; weak D call: TRBD1 (6 bases). The CDR3 is 14 residues long. Per germline, CDR1 MDHEN and CDR2 SYDVKM. Trimming shortened V by 8 bases and J by 5 bases, and 18 bases separated the two germline ends. The DNA of the CDR3 is TGTGCCAGCGCTGCGAGCGGCAGGGGTTATGGCTACACCTTC. Its protein is CASAASGRGYGYTF.

In its sample, this clonotype was seen many times. The chain is built from TRBV7-2 and TRBJ2-7; D gene ambiguous. CDR3 length equals 18 residues. Trimming removed 1 base at V and 0 bases at J, with 19 bases between. CDR1 is SGHTA and CDR2 is FQGNSA in the germline V gene. The CDR3: CASSLDSVTRALSYEQYF. As DNA, the CDR3 is TGTGCCAGCAGCTTAGACTCAGTCACAAGGGCACTCTCCTACGAGCAGTACTTC.

This clonotype showed up many times. The chain carries TRBV11-2 and TRBJ2-3, with 7 bases that match TRBD2. V gave up 1 base and J gave up 1 base; unmatched junction bases: 8. The CDR3 is 17 amino acids. Germline lookup yields CDR1 SGHAT and CDR2 FQNNGV. Here the CDR3 reads CASSLGIQRGGTDTQYF. CDR3 nucleotides: TGTGCCAGCAGCTTAGGGATTCAGCGGGGCGGCACAGATACGCAGTATTTT. The whole variable domain, remainder taken from reference TRBV11-2 and TRBJ2-3, is EAGVAQSPRYKIIEKRQSVAFWCNPISGHATLYWYQQILGQGPKLLIQFQNNGVVDDSQLPKDRFSAERLKGVDSTLKIQPAKLEDSAVYLCASSLGIQRGGTDTQYFGPGTRLTVL.

This clonotype was seen many times. The chain is built from TRBV6-1 and TRBJ1-2; weak D call: TRBD1 (5 bases). From germline, CDR1 is MNHNS and CDR2 SASEGT. The CDR3 consists of 13 residues. Trimming took off 8 bases at V and 7 bases at J, with 17 bases between the two ends. CDR3 DNA: TGTGCCAGCGGCACCGGGGCGTCCAGTGGCTACACCTTC. It specifies CASGTGASSGYTF.

In regard to this clonotype: As the CDR3 is not closed by the conserved phenylalanine or tryptophan, this likely results from a read error. The rearrangement joins TRBV5-1 to TRBJ1-1; weak D call: TRBD1 (5 bases). Per the germline V gene, CDR1 is SGHRS and CDR2 is YFSETQ. This CDR3 comprises 13 residues. Trimming took 0 bases from V and 6 from J, leaving 9 bases between them. The CDR3 DNA sequence: TGCGCCAGCAGCTTGGATGGGGGGTCTGAAGCTTTCCTT. Encoded protein: CASSLDGGSEAFL.

CDR3 loop: CASTNFVGLAYNEQFF. The CDR3 coding sequence is TGTGCCAGCACCAATTTTGTGGGACTGGCCTACAATGAGCAGTTCTTC. This sequence joins TRBV7-2 and TRBJ2-1, with D possibly matching TRBD2 (6 bases). The CDR3 is 16 amino acids. V was pared by 7 bases and J by 2 bases, with 18 bases between. The V gene's germline CDR1 is SGHTA and CDR2 FQGNSA.

This clonotype came up a few times. The V and J genes are TRBV15 and TRBJ2-7; D is undetermined. The V end was cut by 5 bases, the J end by 7 bases, with 9 bases between. CDR1 LNHNV and CDR2 YYDKDF come from the germline V gene (reference sequence). The CDR3 is 11 amino acids. CDR3: CATSGLTEQYF. The CDR3, as DNA: TGTGCCACCAGCGGGCTTACGGAGCAGTACTTC.

The chain joins TRBV4-1 to TRBJ1-1; possibly TRBD1 for D (5 bases). V gave up 1 base and J gave up 5 bases, with 8 bases separating them. This CDR3 region has 13 residues. Germline CDR1 MGHRA, CDR2 YSYEKL. The CDR3 bases are TGCGCCAGCAGCCAAGTTGGGGGTACTGAAGCTTTCTTT. This translates into CASSQVGGTEAFF.

This clonotype was seen ten or more times. This chain joins TRBV7-2 and TRBJ2-7; possible D gene TRBD1, 5 bases. V was pared by 3 bases and J by 0 bases, with 12 bases between. This CDR3 comprises 15 residues. CDR1 is SGHTA and CDR2 is FQGNSA in the germline V gene. In nucleotides, the CDR3 is TGTGCCAGCAGCTTGGGGCACACAACCTCCTACGAGCAGTACTTC. Translating gives CASSLGHTTSYEQYF.

This clonotype was seen repeatedly, ten times or more. V gene TRBV6-6 combines with J gene TRBJ2-2; 10 bases map to TRBD1. The ends lost 0 bases at V and 5 bases at J; junction bases unmatched: 3. Germline CDR1 is MNHNY and CDR2 is SVGAGI (reference sequence). CDR3 size: 16 residues. The CDR3 nucleotides are TGTGCCAGCAGTTACTCTAGGACAGGGGGGACCGGGGAGCTGTTTTTT. Translated, it gives CASSYSRTGGTGELFF.

Ten or more counts support this clonotype. The CDR3 nucleotides are TGTGCCAGCAGCCCTGGACTAGATCCAGATACGCAGTATTTT. It codes for CASSPGLDPDTQYF. The gene calls are TRBV5-4 and TRBJ2-3; 7 bases fit TRBD2. Germline V gene sequence: CDR1 SGHNT, CDR2 YYREEE (reference sequence). This CDR3 comprises 14 residues. V was pared by 4 bases and J by 4 bases, with 6 bases of the junction left unmatched.

The V gene is TRBV7-9, the J gene TRBJ1-2; D is undetermined. CDR1 is SEHNR, CDR2 FQNEAQ, per germline (reference sequence). Trimming took off 1 base at V and 7 bases at J, with 10 bases between the two ends. The CDR3 covers 13 residues. The CDR3 loop is CASSLVSSRGYTF. CDR3 coding DNA: TGTGCCAGCAGCTTAGTTTCCAGTCGTGGCTACACCTTC.

This clonotype was seen many times. V is TRBV20-1 and J is TRBJ1-2, with D uncertain. Looked up from germline, CDR1 is DFQATT and CDR2 is SNEGSKA (reference sequence). This CDR3 contains 12 residues. V gave up 5 bases and J gave up 3 bases, with 10 bases separating them. This CDR3 reads CSARGGHYGYTF. In DNA, the CDR3 is TGCAGTGCTCGTGGAGGGCACTATGGCTACACCTTC.